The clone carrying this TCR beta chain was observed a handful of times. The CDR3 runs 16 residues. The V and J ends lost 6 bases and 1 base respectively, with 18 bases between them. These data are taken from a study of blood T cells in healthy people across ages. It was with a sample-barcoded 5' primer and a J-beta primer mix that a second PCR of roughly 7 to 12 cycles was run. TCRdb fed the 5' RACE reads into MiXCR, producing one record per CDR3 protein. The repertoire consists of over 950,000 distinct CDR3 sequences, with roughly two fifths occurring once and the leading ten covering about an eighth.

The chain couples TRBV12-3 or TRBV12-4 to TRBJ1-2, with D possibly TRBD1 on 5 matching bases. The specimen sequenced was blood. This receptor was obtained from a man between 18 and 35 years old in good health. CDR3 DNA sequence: TGTGCCAGCAGCCCCGGGGGGGACGGGAGTAACTATGGCTACACCTTC. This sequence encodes CASSPGGDGSNYGYTF.